What follows is one T cell receptor (beta chain) and its context. These data belong to a study of shared clonotypes between healthy human individuals. Sequenced by immunoSEQ multiplex PCR; TCRdb stores in-frame clones only, minus some. The sample shows about 1 million clones, 65% to 75% of them seen only once. Sequencing was performed on memory CD4+ T cells sorted from blood. The sample's subset: CD45RA-negative fraction. The TCR was taken from a man younger than 35 in good health.

CDR3 bases: TGTGCCAGCTCACCCGGAACAGGGAAGGGCTATGGCTACACCTTC. It is translated as CASSPGTGKGYGYTF. V gene TRBV18 combines with J gene TRBJ1-2; D is possibly TRBD1 (6 bases). The CDR3 contains 15 residues. Germline CDR1 and CDR2: KGHSH and LQKENI. V lost 3 bases and J 4 bases, leaving 15 bases between the germline ends.